This T cell receptor beta chain was observed in a study of T cell responses to AZD1222 COVID-19 vaccine (dated by TCRdb to the early 2020s). For the study in its entirety: A total of around 240 trial participants underwent TCR sequencing, of whom around 200 received two doses of AZD1222 and some 26 received two doses of the MenACWY control vaccine. Trial participants were enrolled by age into 18-55, 56-69 and 70-plus year subgroups, with about 150, 28 and 57 TCR-sequenced participants respectively.

The time point label, as the study defines it: about 28 days (+/-7) after the second vaccine dose. This specimen's treatment or condition label, per the study, means: meningococcal conjugate vaccine given as trial control. Vaccinee samples came from UK trials COV001 and COV002, including a single-blind randomized controlled phase 2/3 trial of AZD1222 (ChAdOx1 nCoV-19) in healthy adults. For TCRbeta chain sequencing, PBMC samples were collected from trial participants at day 0 and at day 28 after the second dose. The CDR3 regions of human TCRbeta chains were subjected to immunosequencing. Under the source paper's analysis protocol: Repertoire TCRs were matched against a reference library of SARS-CoV-2-specific TCRs generated with the MIRA antigen-specificity platform. Breadth was defined as the fraction of unique TCRs that were SARS-CoV-2-associated. Depth was defined as the fraction of total T cells that were SARS-CoV-2-associated. Using the MIRA data, each spike-specific TCR was mapped to the spike region that the TCR reacts to and placed in a CD4 or CD8 class. Log10-transformed breadth and depth values were compared by one-way ANOVA with Sidak's multiple comparisons tests. TCRdb provides this immuneACCESS table in a form limited to in-frame rearrangements. Some clones are lacking; in checked studies, under half of them reflect an unresolved V gene, and why the rest are absent is not known. D and trimming come from the DNA, and the V and J calls and clone size come from that table. The sample table shows 200,000 to 250,000 clones, and less than 95% are seen once. The ten largest clones take up around 1.7% of the sample.

The germline V gene yields SGHVS for CDR1 and FQNEAQ for CDR2. The CDR3 contains 15 residues, cysteine and phenylalanine counted. The only DNA kept is the CDR3, 45 bases in frame from the first base. V sheds 5 bases and J sheds 3 bases, leaving 15 bases between their ends. The full study reports these points: CD4 TCRs associated with the vaccine covered the entire spike protein, and the dominant responses were in regions 160-218 and 743-854. The 56-69-year group was small, and its depth increase did not reach significance, likely because of low power. Because no day 14 peak-response samples were available, repertoires were characterized only after the peak T cell response. Only five to seven AZD1222 recipients were SARS-CoV-2 seropositive at baseline, limiting conclusions about previously exposed vaccinees. Most participants were white British and females outnumbered males, and the authors suggested that clonal diversity may have been underestimated. Epitopes outside the regions mutated in the B.1.351 and B.1.1.7 variants were reportedly recognized by nearly half of the unique spike-specific TCRs. A significant rise in spike-specific TCR breadth and depth was observed after two AZD1222 doses relative to day 0 and relative to MenACWY recipients.

As for this clone: The antigen this receptor binds is unknown. Per-base quality was not reported, and no clone a single base away is much larger than it.

Sample: peripheral blood, taken 28 days after the second dose of the MenACWY control vaccine. The origin of this receptor is an adult who received the MenACWY meningococcal vaccine as a control. Here the chain combines TRBV7-8 and TRBJ2-3, with the D segment possibly TRBD1 or TRBD2, each aligning over 5 bases. The DNA sequence reads TGTGCCAGCAGCAAATCCGGGACCGCGACAGATACGCAGTATTTT. This translates into CASSKSGTATDTQYF.